This TCR beta chain was observed in a study of T cell responses to AZD1222 COVID-19 vaccine. Investigators merged groups given second doses at roughly 4 or roughly 12 weeks. To note about this clone: The antigen remains unidentified.

Germline V CDR1 and CDR2: SGDLS, YYNGEE. V lost 3 bases and J lost 1; bases outside the gene matches: 13. The CDR3 length is 19 residues. Assay: immunoSEQ multiplex PCR; the TCRdb copy retains only in-frame clones and omits some. This sample has 150,000 to 200,000 clones, with 85% to 90% found just once. Whole-study results and caveats: Sampling that yielded the repertoires occurred only after the peak T cell response. Reports say nearly half of spike-specific TCRs go after unmutated variant regions.

This specimen was peripheral blood, taken 28 days after the second AZD1222 dose. This TCR was sampled from an adult who received the AZD1222 COVID-19 vaccine. The rearrangement joins TRBV9 to TRBJ2-3; 11 bases match TRBD2. CDR3 nucleotide sequence: TGTGCCAGCAGCGGCCAACTAGCGGGGGCCCTTCTACGCACAGATACGCAGTATTTT. This sequence encodes CASSGQLAGALLRTDTQYF.